Reported below is one T cell receptor (beta chain). The antigen is not known. Researchers barred patients who had uncontrolled infection, other autoimmune disease, pregnancy or lactation. Thyroid ultrasound and orbital computed tomography, with clinical symptoms and serum thyroxine and TRAb, informed diagnoses. This record comes from a study of T cells in Graves' hyperthyroidism and ophthalmopathy. Regions amplified from RNA transcripts were the TCR beta CDR3 regions. HTBI primers drove first-round RT-PCR of the TCR CDR3. TCRdb used MiXCR to reprocess the multiplex PCR reads, holding one entry per CDR3 protein. Here the sample spans more than 550,000 distinct CDR3 sequences, 18% being singletons. The germline V gene has CDR1 MNHNS and CDR2 SASEGT. Unmatched junction bases numbered 13, after V lost 5 bases and J lost 15 bases. CDR3 length: 14 amino acids. Overall study results and limits: A model of 13 V-J features distinguished ophthalmopathy from stable hyperthyroidism.

This chain links TRBV6-1 with TRBJ2-1; 10 positions agree with TRBD1. The receptor comes from a woman in her forties or fifties with Graves' hyperthyroidism that later progressed to Graves' ophthalmopathy. The sample consisted of blood. The CDR3 DNA is TGTGCCAGCAGTCCGGGACAGGGGCAGACTCGTCGGTTCTTC. This gives the protein CASSPGQGQTRRFF.